Detailed here is one T cell receptor beta chain. The data derive from a study of blood T cell repertoires in COVID-19. In the study overall: Sample material is recorded as cDNA or gDNA derived from T cells, B-cell-depleted T cells, or PBMCs.

Germline V gives CDR1 SGHRS, CDR2 YFSETQ. This CDR3 spans 12 amino acids. V was clipped by 2 bases and J by 6 bases; unmatched bases: 1. Which cohort a participant joined came from the clinical history participants gave. Study processing details: By means of reference gene primer amplification, nucleated cell counts were estimated. Sequencing was performed with immunoSEQ multiplex PCR; in TCRdb, only in-frame clones are kept and a portion is missing. V and J calls and clone size are given by that table; D and trimming were obtained from the DNA. The table lists about 360,000 clones, more than 75% of them singletons.

Sequenced material: PBMCs or T cells enriched from blood (not recorded which). This sequence joins TRBV5-1 and TRBJ1-1; the match to TRBD1 covers 7 bases. The source is a man younger than 40 who had recovered from COVID-19. CDR3 in amino acids: CASSLGQAEAFF. For the CDR3, the DNA is TGCGCCAGCAGCTTAGGACAGGCTGAAGCTTTCTTT. The whole variable domain, remainder taken from reference TRBV5-1 and TRBJ1-1, is KAGVTQTPRYLIKTRGQQVTLSCSPISGHRSVSWYQQTPGQGLQFLFEYFSETQRNKGNFPGRFSGRQFSNSRSEMNVSTLELGDSALYLCASSLGQAEAFFGQGTRLTVV.